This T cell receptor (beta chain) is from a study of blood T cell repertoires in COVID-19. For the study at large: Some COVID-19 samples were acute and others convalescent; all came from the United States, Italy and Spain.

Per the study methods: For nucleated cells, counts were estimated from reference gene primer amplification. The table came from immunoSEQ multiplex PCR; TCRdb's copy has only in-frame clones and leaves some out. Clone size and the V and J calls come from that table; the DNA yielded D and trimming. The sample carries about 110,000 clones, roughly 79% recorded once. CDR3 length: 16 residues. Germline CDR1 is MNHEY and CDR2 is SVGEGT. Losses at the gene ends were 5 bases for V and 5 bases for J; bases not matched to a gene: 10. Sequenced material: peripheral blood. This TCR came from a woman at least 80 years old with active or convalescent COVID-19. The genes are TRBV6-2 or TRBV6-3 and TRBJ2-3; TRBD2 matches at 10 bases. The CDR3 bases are TGTGCCAGCAGTGAGCCCAGCGGGAGGGTCAAAGATACGCAGTATTTT. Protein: CASSEPSGRVKDTQYF.